These 17 T cell receptor beta chains were all obtained from the same sample, sequenced in a study of blood T cell repertoires in COVID-19. Produced via immunoSEQ multiplex PCR; TCRdb's table is partial and in-frame only. The table records fewer than 250,000 clones, 84% of them present only once. The sample comprised peripheral blood. The receptors were gathered from a man aged 45-60 years with acute or convalescent COVID-19.

V gene TRBV19 combines with J gene TRBJ1-2; D uncertain. Germline CDR1 LNHDA, CDR2 SQIVND (reference sequence). This CDR3 comprises 18 residues. V was cut by 7 bases and J by 1 base, with 25 bases left in between. CDR3 protein: CASTVAVAVAVINYGYTF. The CDR3, as DNA: TGTGCCAGTACTGTGGCTGTCGCCGTGGCTGTGATTAACTATGGCTACACCTTC.

This chain uses TRBV6-1 with TRBJ1-2; D gene ambiguous. V was trimmed by 1 base and J by 6 bases, leaving 12 bases between them. This CDR3 is built from 14 residues. Per germline, CDR1 MNHNS and CDR2 SASEGT. CDR3 DNA sequence: TGTGCCAGCAGTGAAGGCAGAGGTTCTCATGGCTACACCTTC. It encodes CASSEGRGSHGYTF.

The DNA of the CDR3 is TGTGCCAGCAGTTTTACACAGATTAATGAAAAACTGTTTTTT. Translating it yields CASSFTQINEKLFF. The V call is TRBV28, the J call TRBJ1-4; D gene unclear. The CDR3 length is 14 residues. V lost 3 bases and J lost 4, with 9 bases in between. Germline V gives CDR1 MDHEN, CDR2 SYDVKM.

This clone has a handful of counts. The chain employs TRBV4-1 and TRBJ1-1; 8 bases are shared with TRBD1. V lost 1 base to trimming and J lost 1 base; unmatched junction nucleotides: 5. The CDR3 loop spans 16 amino acids. The V gene's germline CDR1 is MGHRA and CDR2 YSYEKL. The CDR3 coding sequence is TGCGCCAGCAGCCAAGCCCCGGACAGGGCGAACACTGAAGCTTTCTTT. It codes for CASSQAPDRANTEAFF.

V is TRBV11-3 and J is TRBJ2-3; D uncertain. V lost 0 bases and J lost 0, with 7 bases in between. The CDR3 is made up of 15 amino acids. CDR1 and CDR2 (germline): SGHNT, YENEEA. The CDR3 loop reads CASSLELPSTDTQYF. CDR3 nucleotide sequence: TGTGCCAGCAGCTTAGAACTTCCTAGCACAGATACGCAGTATTTT.

Details on this clone: The junction and the germline gene differ at one end; a read error may be behind it. This chain uses TRBV6-1 with TRBJ2-7; perhaps D is TRBD1 or TRBD2 (6 bases each). This CDR3 has 15 residues. Germline CDR1 MNHNS, CDR2 SASEGT. CDR3 DNA: TGTGCCAGCAGGGAAGGGGGTCGAGGAGGGTACGAGCAGTACTTC. It yields the protein CASREGGRGGYEQYF.

The rearrangement links TRBV28 to TRBJ2-7, with 9 bases aligning to TRBD1. Germline assignment: CDR1 MDHEN and CDR2 SYDVKM. CDR3 length: 15 amino acids. The junction had 4 bases not matched to a gene; V was cut back by 2 bases and J by 2 bases. The CDR3 DNA reads TGTGCCAGCAGTTTAGGGACAGGGAATGCCTACGAGCAGTACTTC. Amino acids: CASSLGTGNAYEQYF.

V usage is TRBV2 and J usage is TRBJ2-3; tentative D call: TRBD2 (6 bases). Germline V gene lookup returns CDR1 SNHLY and CDR2 FYNNEI. The V and J ends lost 3 bases and 8 bases respectively, with 21 bases between them. CDR3 length: 16 amino acids. The CDR3 DNA follows: TGTGCCAGCAGTGACCCCCTGGGGCCACACGGGGGTACGCAGTATTTT. Amino acids: CASSDPLGPHGGTQYF.

The V gene is TRBV27, the J gene TRBJ1-5; D gene uncertain. The germline V gene encodes CDR1 MNHEY and CDR2 SMNVEV (reference sequence). This CDR3 spans 13 amino acids. V lost 3 bases to trimming and J lost 5 bases, with 8 bases between them. CDR3 sequence (DNA): TGTGCCAGCAGTTTTACAGCACATCAGCCCCAGCATTTT. This sequence encodes CASSFTAHQPQHF.

The chain joins TRBV10-3 to TRBJ1-2; D unclear. Trimming stripped 3 bases from V and 6 bases from J, with 11 bases between. Germline lookup yields CDR1 ENHRY and CDR2 SYGVKD. The CDR3 consists of 13 residues. Written as DNA, the CDR3 is TGTGCCATCAGTGAAAGAGGCGGGGATGGCTACACCTTC. Translation: CAISERGGDGYTF.

A few counts support this clone. The V gene is TRBV5-5, the J gene TRBJ2-7; TRBD1 matches 8 bases. The length of the CDR3 is 15 residues. Germline trimming cut 0 bases from V and 3 bases from J; bases unmatched to any gene: 5. The V gene's germline CDR1 is SGHKS and CDR2 YYEKEE (reference sequence). The DNA of the CDR3 is TGTGCCAGCAGCTTGGCAAGCACAGGGGGCTACGAGCAGTACTTC. Its protein product is CASSLASTGGYEQYF.

This clone was counted once. V and J are TRBV6-6 and TRBJ1-5, with D possibly matching TRBD1 (5 bases). Germline values: CDR1 MNHNY, CDR2 SVGAGI (reference sequence). This CDR3 has 17 amino acids. Trimming stripped 5 bases from V and 2 bases from J, with 19 bases between. This chain's CDR3 is CASSLPGFRDRNQPQHF. The CDR3 nucleotides are TGTGCCAGCAGTCTTCCCGGGTTCAGGGATCGCAATCAGCCCCAGCATTTT.

CDR3 sequence (DNA): TGTGCCTGGACACAACCGGGACAGATGAACACTGAAGCTTTCTTT. This encodes CAWTQPGQMNTEAFF. The chain recombines TRBV30 with TRBJ1-1, with 7 bases fitting TRBD1. The trim removed 4 bases at V and 0 bases at J, leaving 8 bases unmatched. The CDR3 extends over 15 amino acids. Per the germline V gene, CDR1 is GTSNPN and CDR2 is SVGIG (reference sequence).

CDR3 residues: CASSLGASGPSSYNEQFF. CDR3 bases: TGTGCCAGCAGCTTAGGGGCTAGCGGGCCCAGCTCCTACAATGAGCAGTTCTTC. J is TRBJ2-1 and V is TRBV7-6, with 8 positions matching TRBD2. The V segment lost 1 base and the J segment 0 bases; nucleotides outside the gene matches: 8. Per germline, CDR1 SGHVS and CDR2 FNYEAQ. This CDR3 spans 18 amino acids.

The chain carries TRBV27 and TRBJ2-5, with 7 bases fitting TRBD1. Germline values: CDR1 MNHEY, CDR2 SMNVEV (reference sequence). With V trimmed by 5 bases and J by 5 bases, 5 bases remained unmatched. This CDR3 comprises 13 residues. The CDR3 nucleotides are TGTGCCAGCAGTCGGAACAGGGGCGAGACCCAGTACTTC. It translates to CASSRNRGETQYF.

As to this clone: The sample carries other DNA sequences with the same CDR3. The chain employs TRBV28 and TRBJ1-2, with D possibly matching TRBD1 (6 bases). The CDR3 runs 14 residues. Germline loops: CDR1 MDHEN, CDR2 SYDVKM. The V gene lost 3 bases and the J gene lost 2 bases, with 10 bases spanning the gap. CDR3 DNA: TGTGCCAGCAGTTTCGGCCAGGGGAACTATGGCTACACCTTC. Protein sequence: CASSFGQGNYGYTF.

This clone occurred a few times. The rearrangement joins TRBV6-4 to TRBJ1-5; 9 nucleotides match TRBD1. Germline V CDR1 and CDR2: MRHNA, SNTAGT. CDR3 length: 16 residues. V lost 6 bases to trimming and J lost 0 bases; unmatched junction nucleotides: 6. The CDR3 loop reads CASSNRGRGSNQPQHF. CDR3 coding DNA: TGTGCCAGCAGCAACAGGGGGCGCGGTAGCAATCAGCCCCAGCATTTT.